The 2 T cell receptor beta chains reported below all come from one sample, sequenced in a study of T cells in Graves' hyperthyroidism and ophthalmopathy (dated 2019 in TCRdb). The protocol used for the library was multiplex PCR. The run used an Illumina HiSeq 2000. The TCR beta CDR3 regions were amplified from RNA transcripts. The TCR CDR3 was subjected to a first round of RT-PCR using the HTBI primer set and the Qiagen OneStep RT-PCR kit. In-frame beta chains were kept once TCRdb had trimmed the public reads at Q25 with fastp and called clones with MiXCR. Rows are unified per CDR3 protein, each entry keeping the most common DNA and genes. Here the sample has under 350,000 distinct CDR3 sequences; 15% to 20% occur a single time. The ten biggest clones cover approximately 49% of the sample. Sequenced sample: blood. The receptors shown here come from a woman aged 50 to 60 with Graves' hyperthyroidism.

Only a few counts were recorded for this clonotype. J is TRBJ2-1 and V is TRBV10-3; 10 nucleotides match TRBD1. CDR1 is ENHRY and CDR2 is SYGVKD in the germline V gene. The CDR3 has 13 residues. Trimming removed 10 bases from V and 7 bases from J; junction bases left unmatched: 7. CDR3 amino acids: CATGGTGVNEQFF. CDR3 nucleotide sequence: TGTGCCACAGGGGGGACAGGGGTGAATGAGCAGTTCTTC.

This clonotype was seen only a few times. This chain connects TRBV25-1 to TRBJ2-5; D gene uncertain. The V end was cut by 2 bases, the J end by 4 bases, with 11 bases between. The CDR3 sequence is 14 residues long. Germline loops: CDR1 MGHDK, CDR2 SYGVNS. Here the CDR3 DNA reads TGTGCCAGCAGTGAAGGTCAGGAAACAGAGACCCAGTACTTC. Translating gives CASSEGQETETQYF. The whole variable domain, remainder taken from reference TRBV25-1 and TRBJ2-5, is EADIYQTPRYLVIGTGKKITLECSQTMGHDKMYWYQQDPGMELHLIHYSYGVNSTEKGDLSSESTVSRIRTEHFPLTLESARPSHTSQYLCASSEGQETETQYFGPGTRLLVL.